This is a list of T cell receptor beta chains from one sample in a study of blood T cell repertoires in COVID-19. Sequencing was performed with immunoSEQ multiplex PCR; in TCRdb, only in-frame clones are kept and a portion is missing. The sample carries 120,000 or so clones, about 74% recorded once. Sequenced input: peripheral blood. Source of these receptors: a man between 65 and 79 years old with acute or convalescent COVID-19. CDR3s include the opening cysteine and the closing phenylalanine or tryptophan. Each record gives: D gene, V gene, clone size, J gene, CDR3 protein, CDR3 DNA. A D gene is named only where the DNA matches it firmly. Size values are once, few and many counts, or a class for expanded clones, and some rows have none.

TRBD1	TRBV5-1	-	TRBJ1-2	CASSTGTGGGSGYTF	TGCGCCAGCAGCACCGGGACAGGGGGCGGTAGTGGCTACACCTTC
TRBD1	TRBV6-5	-	TRBJ2-1	CASSRDRPRNNEQFF	TGTGCCAGCAGCCGGGACAGGCCACGGAACAATGAGCAGTTCTTC
TRBD2	TRBV5-4	-	TRBJ2-7	CASSPGGEGSYEQYF	TGTGCCAGCAGCCCGGGGGGAGAAGGGTCCTACGAGCAGTACTTC
TRBD1	TRBV6-2/TRBV6-3	-	TRBJ1-5	CASSTGQGGSQPQHF	TGTGCCAGCAGTACGGGACAGGGAGGGAGTCAGCCCCAGCATTTT
TRBD1	TRBV5-4	-	TRBJ1-5	CASSLVPGQGASGNQPQHF	TGTGCCAGCAGCTTGGTGCCGGGACAGGGGGCTTCAGGAAATCAGCCCCAGCATTTT
TRBD1	TRBV5-1	-	TRBJ1-2	CASSLQRTGYAEGYTF	TGCGCCAGCAGCTTACAAAGGACAGGGTATGCGGAAGGCTACACCTTC
-	TRBV7-2	-	TRBJ2-7	CASSFLYEQYF	TGTGCCAGCAGCTTCCTCTACGAGCAGTACTTC
-	TRBV7-9	-	TRBJ2-5	CASSFVLAVQETQYF	TGTGCCAGCAGCTTCGTCTTAGCGGTCCAAGAGACCCAGTACTTC
-	TRBV3-1/TRBV3-2	-	TRBJ2-5	CASSRNGEAQYF	TGTGCCAGCAGCCGCAACGGCGAGGCCCAGTACTTC
-	TRBV30	-	TRBJ2-5	CAVTGSGETQYF	TGTGCCGTAACAGGGTCGGGGGAGACCCAGTACTTC
-	TRBV5-1	-	TRBJ2-1	CASSFLAGDNEQFF	TGCGCCAGCAGCTTCCTCGCTGGAGACAATGAGCAGTTCTTC
TRBD1	TRBV7-2	-	TRBJ1-4	CASSWAGQGFEKLFF	TGTGCCAGCAGCTGGGCGGGACAGGGTTTTGAAAAACTGTTTTTT
TRBD1	TRBV5-5	-	TRBJ1-2	CASSWGQGAGYGYTF	TGTGCCAGCAGCTGGGGACAGGGGGCAGGCTATGGCTACACCTTC
TRBD2	TRBV3-1/TRBV3-2	-	TRBJ2-5	CASSRGESSGGAETQYF	TGTGCCAGCAGCCGCGGGGAATCTAGCGGGGGGGCGGAGACCCAGTACTTC
-	TRBV7-9	-	TRBJ2-2	CASSLVRITGTGELFF	TGTGCCAGCAGCTTAGTCCGAATTACGGGCACCGGGGAGCTGTTTTTT
-	TRBV28	-	TRBJ2-3	CASRGTNPDTQYF	TGTGCCAGCAGGGGGACAAACCCAGATACGCAGTATTTT
TRBD1	TRBV10-3	-	TRBJ1-6	CAITGQGDSPLHF	TGTGCCATCACCGGACAGGGCGATTCACCCCTCCACTTT
TRBD2	TRBV10-3	few	TRBJ2-1	CAISDSLAGGHSNEQFF	TGTGCCATCAGTGATTCTCTAGCGGGAGGACACTCCAATGAGCAGTTCTTC
-	TRBV12-5	-	TRBJ1-1	CASGFQGGGFTEAFF	TGTGCTAGTGGTTTTCAGGGAGGGGGGTTCACTGAAGCTTTCTTT
-	TRBV11-2	-	TRBJ1-2	CASSLDRFQGKGYTF	TGTGCCAGCAGCTTAGATCGTTTTCAGGGGAAAGGCTACACCTTC